Listed below are T cell receptor beta chains from one sample, sequenced in a study of early T cells in non-severe SARS-CoV-2 infection. From the 5' RACE reads, TCRdb called clonotypes with MiXCR, one entry per CDR3 protein. This table has about 33,000 distinct CDR3 sequences, approximately 5% appearing once. The sample consisted of whole blood. The receptors here all came from an adult who was a healthcare worker with PCR-confirmed SARS-CoV-2 infection or an uninfected control (not recorded which). Each CDR3 is given with its conserved first and last residue. D genes are given only for firm matches. Clone size appears in some rows only: once, few, many, or a class for an expanded clone.

j_call d_call cdr3_length clone_size v_call cdr3_aa cdr3_nt
TRBJ2-5 TRBD2 14 many TRBV2 CASSNGGGFETQYF TGTGCCAGCAGTAACGGGGGGGGCTTTGAGACCCAGTACTTC
TRBJ1-3 TRBD1 13 many TRBV20-1 CSAQDRAGNTIYF TGCAGTGCTCAGGACAGGGCTGGAAACACCATATATTTT
TRBJ1-1 TRBD1 15 many TRBV7-2 CASSLDRGSSTEAFF TGTGCCAGCAGCTTGGACAGGGGGTCGAGCACTGAAGCTTTCTTT
TRBJ2-3 - 10 few TRBV29-1 CSSTLDTQYF TGCAGCTCCACCCTGGATACGCAGTATTTT
TRBJ2-5 TRBD1 15 few TRBV7-9 CASSLSGTGGETQYF TGTGCCAGCAGCTTGTCCGGGACAGGGGGGGAGACCCAGTACTTC
TRBJ2-3 - 14 many TRBV7-9 CASSQPFDADTQYF TGTGCCAGCAGCCAGCCTTTCGACGCAGATACGCAGTATTTT
TRBJ2-1 - 15 many TRBV5-1 CASSLGTGPYNEQFF TGCGCCAGCAGCTTGGGGACTGGTCCCTACAATGAGCAGTTCTTC
TRBJ2-1 - 16 many TRBV9 CASSVTSGIGGIEQFF TGTGCCAGCAGCGTCACGTCAGGGATTGGGGGTATTGAGCAGTTCTTC
TRBJ2-3 TRBD2 14 - TRBV19 CASSGTSGSDTQYF TGTGCCAGTAGTGGCACTAGCGGATCAGATACGCAGTATTTT
TRBJ1-5 - 18 many TRBV12-5 CASGLVRKGPDSNQPQHF TGTGCTAGTGGTTTGGTACGGAAAGGACCGGATAGCAATCAGCCCCAGCATTTT
TRBJ1-1 - 13 - TRBV9 CASKDGKNTEAFF TGTGCCTCAAAGGACGGAAAGAACACTGAAGCTTTCTTT
TRBJ1-5 - 17 many TRBV20-1 CSARELDRDFVNQPQHF TGCAGTGCTAGAGAGTTAGACCGGGACTTCGTCAATCAGCCCCAGCATTTT
TRBJ2-1 - 11 many TRBV6-5 CASSRGNEQFF TGTGCCAGCAGTAGGGGCAATGAGCAGTTCTTC
TRBJ1-1 - 13 many TRBV6-4 CASRPNPSDEAFF TGTGCCAGCAGACCCAATCCCAGTGATGAAGCTTTCTTT
TRBJ2-7 - 14 many TRBV6-5 CASSSRTGRDEQYF TGTGCCAGCAGTTCCCGGACAGGGAGGGACGAGCAGTACTTC
TRBJ2-5 - 14 many TRBV12-3/TRBV12-4 CASSLGQGGETQYF TGTGCCAGCAGTCTGGGCCAGGGCGGAGAGACCCAGTACTTC